The 18 T cell receptor beta chains presented below share a single source sample, sequenced in a study of type 1 regulatory T cells. These receptors' antigens are unknown. TCRdb passed the reads through MiXCR, listing each CDR3 protein once. The sample holds roughly 62,000 distinct CDR3 sequences; 55% to 65% are singletons and the top ten take less than 2%. Sequencing was performed on cultured non-Tr1 T cells, either the whole culture or a sorted T cell fraction (not recorded which). Receptors were obtained from a human donor in good health.

This sequence joins TRBV20-1 and TRBJ2-1; D is perhaps TRBD1 or TRBD2 (5 bases each). Trimming cost V 0 bases and J 7 bases, with 10 bases left between them. The CDR3 is made up of 13 amino acids. Germline assignment: CDR1 DFQATT and CDR2 SNEGSKA (reference sequence). The chain's CDR3 is CSARDGGRNEQFF. CDR3 nucleotides: TGCAGTGCTAGAGATGGGGGTAGGAATGAGCAGTTCTTC.

The rearrangement links TRBV5-1 to TRBJ2-3, with a possible D match to TRBD1 (6 bases). Trimming pared 4 bases from V and 4 bases from J, leaving 16 bases between. CDR3 length: 15 amino acids. Germline CDR1 and CDR2: SGHRS and YFSETQ. In nucleotides, the CDR3 is TGCGCCAGCAGCCTTGGACAGAGTTTACCAGATACGCAGTATTTT. Translating it yields CASSLGQSLPDTQYF. Drawing the rest from reference TRBV5-1 and TRBJ2-3, the complete variable domain is KAGVTQTPRYLIKTRGQQVTLSCSPISGHRSVSWYQQTPGQGLQFLFEYFSETQRNKGNFPGRFSGRQFSNSRSEMNVSTLELGDSALYLCASSLGQSLPDTQYFGPGTRLTVL.

CDR3 nucleotide sequence: TGTGCCAGCAGCTTAGCGGGGGACAGGGGTGAAGCTTTCTTT. Amino acids: CASSLAGDRGEAFF. This chain connects TRBV7-2 to TRBJ1-1; TRBD1 matches 10 bases. The ends lost 0 bases at V and 7 bases at J; junction bases unmatched: 2. The CDR3 length is 14 residues. Germline V lookup: CDR1 SGHTA, CDR2 FQGNSA.

The chain has TRBV6-2 or TRBV6-3 and TRBJ2-4; D is tentatively TRBD1 or TRBD2 (5 bases each). This CDR3 comprises 15 residues. Trimming left V 5 bases short and J 5 bases short, with 16 bases between. Germline values: CDR1 MNHEY, CDR2 SVGEGT. The CDR3, as DNA: TGTGCCAGCAGTATCAGGGAGTCAGACCAAAACATTCAGTACTTC. This codes for CASSIRESDQNIQYF.

This clonotype occurred once. V usage is TRBV5-1 and J usage is TRBJ1-1, with D possibly matching TRBD1 (5 bases). V was clipped by 6 bases and J by 6 bases, with 18 bases between them. The CDR3 covers 14 residues. CDR1 and CDR2 from the germline V gene are SGHRS and YFSETQ. As DNA, the CDR3 is TGCGCCAGCAACAGAGACAGCATGCGTCCTGAAGCTTTCTTT. Translating it yields CASNRDSMRPEAFF.

This sequence joins TRBV5-1 and TRBJ1-3, with D maybe TRBD1 (5 bases). This CDR3 contains 16 residues. V was clipped by 3 bases and J by 0 bases, with 13 bases between them. The germline V gene has CDR1 SGHRS and CDR2 YFSETQ. The CDR3 loop is CASSSEGRISGNTIYF. In DNA form, the CDR3 reads TGCGCCAGCAGCTCGGAGGGACGGATCTCTGGAAACACCATATATTTT.

The genes are TRBV9 and TRBJ1-2; no reliable D call. The CDR3 is 15 residues long. Trimming removed 1 base at V and 2 bases at J, with 12 bases between. CDR1 is SGDLS and CDR2 is YYNGEE in the germline V gene. The CDR3 sequence: CASSVSAELNYGYTF. As DNA, the CDR3 is TGTGCCAGCAGCGTATCGGCTGAATTAAACTATGGCTACACCTTC.

The rearrangement links TRBV27 to TRBJ1-2; TRBD1 might be the D (5 bases). The V end lost 1 base, the J end lost 1 base, and 10 bases lay between the germline ends. CDR1 is MNHEY and CDR2 is SMNVEV in the germline V gene (reference sequence). The CDR3 loop spans 15 amino acids. The CDR3 region has the DNA TGTGCCAGCAGTTTATTGGCAGGGCTTAACTATGGCTACACCTTC. It yields the protein CASSLLAGLNYGYTF.

The sample holds one count of this clonotype. The chain joins TRBV4-1 to TRBJ2-7; D is uncertain. This CDR3 has 15 amino acids. Germline CDR1 MGHRA, CDR2 YSYEKL. With 0 bases removed from V and 3 bases from J, the gap between germline ends came to 12 bases. CDR3 sequence: CASSQEDAALYEQYF. In DNA, the CDR3 is TGCGCCAGCAGCCAAGAGGACGCCGCACTCTACGAGCAGTACTTC.

The CDR3 here is CASSARLAGAPEQYF. The CDR3 coding sequence is TGTGCCAGCAGCGCCCGACTAGCGGGAGCCCCCGAGCAGTACTTC. V gene TRBV7-8 combines with J gene TRBJ2-7; TRBD2 agrees at 12 bases. There are 15 residues in the CDR3. Germline V gene lookup returns CDR1 SGHVS and CDR2 FQNEAQ. Trimming cost V 5 bases and J 6 bases; bases outside gene matches: 8.

The V call is TRBV18, the J call TRBJ2-7; possibly TRBD1 for D (5 bases). Germline V gene data show CDR1 as KGHSH and CDR2 as LQKENI. V dropped 1 base and J dropped 3 bases, with 10 bases sitting between them. The CDR3 spans 14 residues. CDR3 amino acids: CASSPLQGFYEQYF. The CDR3 DNA follows: TGTGCCAGCTCACCACTGCAGGGATTCTACGAGCAGTACTTC.

The chain is built from TRBV10-3 and TRBJ1-1; 12 nucleotides agree with TRBD1. The trim removed 6 bases at V and 7 bases at J, leaving 6 bases unmatched. CDR1 ENHRY and CDR2 SYGVKD come from the germline V gene. The CDR3 covers 14 residues. The CDR3 coding sequence is TGTGCCATCAGACCGGGACAGGGGGCCGATGAAGCTTTCTTT. This translates into CAIRPGQGADEAFF.

The chain employs TRBV6-5 and TRBJ2-3, with unresolved D. The CDR3 loop spans 15 amino acids. Trimming left V 6 bases short and J 0 bases short, with 13 bases between. CDR1 MNHEY and CDR2 SVGAGI come from the germline V gene. The CDR3 bases are TGTGCCAGCAGACCAGACTTTACTAGCACAGATACGCAGTATTTT. It is translated as CASRPDFTSTDTQYF.

The rearrangement joins TRBV5-6 to TRBJ2-7, with TRBD1 matching over 8 bases. Germline CDR1 and CDR2: SGHDT and YYEEEE. V trimming: 4 bases; J trimming: 3 bases; junction bases outside the gene matches: 9. The CDR3 sequence is 15 residues long. CDR3 region: CASSPTGTGDYEQYF. The CDR3 nucleotides are TGTGCCAGCAGCCCCACCGGGACAGGCGACTACGAGCAGTACTTC.

The chain uses TRBV6-1 and TRBJ2-4, with D perhaps TRBD1 (5 bases). The germline V gene encodes CDR1 MNHNS and CDR2 SASEGT. This CDR3 contains 13 residues. V was cut by 2 bases and J by 4 bases, with 6 bases left in between. The CDR3 region has the DNA TGTGCCAGCAGTGAAAGGGGTAAAAACATTCAGTACTTC. Its translation: CASSERGKNIQYF.

This clonotype was observed a single time. V and J are TRBV20-1 and TRBJ2-5; D may be TRBD1 or TRBD2 (7 bases each). V was cut by 1 base and J by 4 bases, with 19 bases left in between. The germline V gene has CDR1 DFQATT and CDR2 SNEGSKA (reference sequence). CDR3 length: 16 residues. Here the CDR3 DNA reads TGCAGTGCTAGAGCGGGGGGCAGGGGGTTTAGAGAGACCCAGTACTTC. Translating it yields CSARAGGRGFRETQYF.

V and J are TRBV19 and TRBJ1-2, with 7 bases that match TRBD1. Trimming cost V 1 base and J 8 bases; bases outside gene matches: 13. Germline CDR1 reads LNHDA; CDR2 reads SQIVND (reference sequence). The CDR3 extends over 16 amino acids. The CDR3 nucleotides read TGTGCCAGTAGTATAGGTGTACGGACAGGCCGTCGGGGCTACACCTTC. Encoded protein: CASSIGVRTGRRGYTF. The complete variable domain, with remaining parts taken from reference TRBV19 and TRBJ1-2, reads DGGITQSPKYLFRKEGQNVTLSCEQNLNHDAMYWYRQDPGQGLRLIYYSQIVNDFQKGDIAEGYSVSREKKESFPLTVTSAQKNPTAFYLCASSIGVRTGRRGYTFGSGTRLTVV.

For this clonotype: A read error may account for a junction end that differs from germline. CDR3 nucleotide sequence: TGTGCCAGCAGTGACGTCGGTGACATTCACCATATCTTC. This encodes CASSDVGDIHHIF. This chain connects TRBV2 to TRBJ2-1; D is ambiguous. CDR3 length: 13 amino acids. Germline loops: CDR1 SNHLY, CDR2 FYNNEI.